This is a list of T cell receptor beta chains from one sample in a study of blood T cell repertoires in COVID-19. Clones were read by immunoSEQ multiplex PCR, and TCRdb kept only the in-frame ones, dropping some. Of over 90,000 clones in the sample, 65% to 85% were seen once. Sequenced sample: peripheral blood. The receptors stem from a man aged 55 to 70 with acute or convalescent COVID-19. Each CDR3 is given without its conserved first and last residue. The D gene is left open where the match is weak.

V gene,J gene,D gene,CDR3 protein
TRBV27,TRBJ2-2,.,ASSSRAGYRELF
TRBV5-1,TRBJ2-1,TRBD2,ASSFWTSGSLNNEQF
TRBV7-9,TRBJ2-2,TRBD1,ASSLGGQGDTGELF
TRBV28,TRBJ2-1,.,ASSFRQNEQF
TRBV2,TRBJ2-3,.,ASIFAISGSDTQY
TRBV10-3,TRBJ1-5,.,AISGTVTGQPQH
TRBV14,TRBJ1-2,.,ASSRVGGNYGYT
TRBV6-6,TRBJ2-3,TRBD2,ASRNLPGLASDTQY
TRBV7-9,TRBJ2-7,TRBD2,ASSFSGRGGYEQY
TRBV4-1,TRBJ2-1,.,ASSQVEREQF
TRBV28,TRBJ2-6,.,ASSSQGTGANVLT
TRBV7-9,TRBJ1-3,.,ASSFAGPGNTIY
TRBV4-3,TRBJ1-4,.,ASSSHTHRSLPPEKLF
TRBV28,TRBJ1-1,.,ASMGGRRNTEAF
TRBV24-1,TRBJ1-2,.,ATSADRLNYGYT
TRBV27,TRBJ2-1,TRBD1,ASSVRGQGKGNEQF
TRBV5-1,TRBJ2-7,TRBD2,ASSIPSGEMSYEQY
TRBV19,TRBJ1-1,.,ASDTRNTEAF
TRBV9,TRBJ2-7,TRBD2,ASSASTSGGYEQY
TRBV6-5,TRBJ2-7,.,ASRGVYEQY
TRBV7-8,TRBJ2-1,.,ASSLVLRDLYNEQF
TRBV7-9,TRBJ2-2,.,ASSSFEGHSTGELF
TRBV15,TRBJ2-1,.,ATSRDQGDEQF
TRBV4-3,TRBJ2-3,TRBD2,ASSPREREGDTQY
TRBV28,TRBJ2-1,.,ASSLGYEQF
TRBV10-1,TRBJ2-2,.,ASSDAGSTGELF
TRBV18,TRBJ1-1,.,ASSPDMNTEAF
TRBV10-3,TRBJ1-4,.,AVGRQNEKLF
TRBV3-1/TRBV3-2,TRBJ1-1,.,ASSQVNRGTEAF
TRBV11-2,TRBJ1-2,.,ASSFRDYGYT
TRBV6-5,TRBJ2-7,TRBD1,ASSYPGQGIHEQY
TRBV27,TRBJ2-7,TRBD1,ASTPDRGSYEQY
TRBV7-2,TRBJ2-3,.,ASSLVSGMDTQY